These T cell receptor beta chains were read from a single sample in a study of tumor-infiltrating lymphocytes in primary liver carcinoma. From the multiplex PCR reads, TCRdb called clonotypes with MiXCR, one entry per CDR3 protein. This repertoire shows under 30,000 distinct CDR3 sequences, around three quarters found once; its top ten account for around 45%. Sequences were obtained from liver tumor tissue from sampling region 3. The receptor source for this set is a man in his forties or fifties with primary liver carcinoma and hepatitis B virus infection. The CDR3 runs from the conserved cysteine through the conserved F or W. Fields, in order: clone size, J gene, D gene, V gene, CDR3 protein, CDR3 DNA. A D gene is named only where the DNA matches it firmly. Size tells how often a clone was seen (once, few, many) or the class of an expanded clone, and some rows leave it out.

size: .; J: TRBJ2-3; D: .; V: TRBV7-9; CDR3: CASSLGSNTDTHYF; DNA: TGCGCCAGCAGCTTAGGGTCCAACACAGATACGCATTATTTT
size: once; J: TRBJ2-2; D: .; V: TRBV6-2/TRBV6-3; CDR3: CANESGTGHTGELFF; DNA: TGTGCCAACGAATCCGGGACGGGGCACACCGGGGAGCTGTTTTTT
size: .; J: TRBJ2-4; D: .; V: TRBV11-2; CDR3: CASSPTGASTVTKNIEYF; DNA: TGTGCCAGCAGCCCAACTGGGGCTTCCACGGTAACCAAAAACATTGAGTACTTC
size: few; J: TRBJ2-3; D: TRBD2; V: TRBV6-6; CDR3: CASSRTSGRGGDTRYF; DNA: TGTGCCAGCAGCAGGACTAGCGGGAGAGGCGGAGATACGCGATATTTT
size: .; J: TRBJ1-3; D: TRBD1; V: TRBV4-1; CDR3: CASGQEGTGVNTTYF; DNA: TGCGCCAGCGGCCAAGAGGGGACAGGGGTAAACACCACATATTTT
size: .; J: TRBJ2-6; D: .; V: TRBV7-8; CDR3: CASSGAPGVNVVTF; DNA: TGTGCCAGCAGCGGGGCACCTGGCGTCAACGTCGTGACTTTC
size: .; J: TRBJ2-3; D: .; V: TRBV4-2; CDR3: CASSPEKGVADTLYF; DNA: TGTGCCAGCAGCCCAGAGAAGGGAGTGGCAGATACGCTGTATTTT
size: medium-sized; J: TRBJ1-1; D: .; V: TRBV7-8; CDR3: CASGGARESTEAFF; DNA: TGTGCCAGCGGGGGGGCTAGGGAGAGCACTGAAGCTTTCTTT
size: .; J: TRBJ1-5; D: .; V: TRBV12-3/TRBV12-4; CDR3: CISSFGQGSNQPQHF; DNA: TGTATCAGTAGTTTTGGGCAAGGAAGCAATCAGCCCCAGCATTTT
size: once; J: TRBJ2-2; D: .; V: TRBV11-2; CDR3: CVSSLSLGGVNTGELFF; DNA: TGTGTCAGCAGCTTATCATTAGGAGGGGTGAACACAGGGGAGCTGTTTTTT
size: .; J: TRBJ1-6; D: TRBD1; V: TRBV20-1; CDR3: CSAHTDRESSPLHF; DNA: TGCAGTGCACACACGGACAGGGAGAGTTCACCCCTCCACTTT
size: once; J: TRBJ2-7; D: TRBD2; V: TRBV11-2; CDR3: CTSSYGGRTSGSKQYF; DNA: TGTACCAGCAGCTACGGCGGGAGGACCTCGGGAAGCAAGCAGTACTTC
size: .; J: TRBJ2-1; D: TRBD1; V: TRBV7-9; CDR3: CASSARQGHNVQFF; DNA: TGTGCCAGCAGCGCGAGACAGGGCCATAATGTGCAGTTCTTC
size: .; J: TRBJ2-7; D: .; V: TRBV6-1; CDR3: CASTENRENEQYF; DNA: TGTGCAAGCACTGAAAACAGGGAAAACGAACAGTACTTC
size: .; J: TRBJ2-6; D: .; V: TRBV5-1; CDR3: CANSAGHSGANVLTF; DNA: TGCGCCAACAGCGCCGGCCACTCTGGGGCCAACGTCCTGACTTTC
size: .; J: TRBJ2-3; D: TRBD2; V: TRBV5-4; CDR3: CARNGLVGGRPDTQYF; DNA: TGTGCCAGGAACGGTCTAGTGGGAGGGCGCCCAGATACGCAGTATTTT
size: once; J: TRBJ2-3; D: .; V: TRBV12-3/TRBV12-4; CDR3: CASSFQSTDRQYF; DNA: TGTGCCAGCAGTTTCCAAAGCACGGATAGGCAGTATTTT
size: .; J: TRBJ2-5; D: TRBD2; V: TRBV4-2; CDR3: CTSIPLGLAGGPHETQYF; DNA: TGTACCAGCATCCCACTGGGGCTAGCGGGAGGGCCTCATGAGACCCAGTACTTC
size: .; J: TRBJ2-1; D: .; V: TRBV6-1; CDR3: CARTGSLNCNEQFF; DNA: TGCGCCAGGACTGGATCCCTCAACTGTAATGAGCAGTTCTTC
size: .; J: TRBJ2-3; D: .; V: TRBV5-6; CDR3: CASSLWRRTNTQYF; DNA: TGCGCCAGCAGCTTGTGGCGGAGGACAAATACGCAGTATTTT
size: .; J: TRBJ2-3; D: .; V: TRBV11-2; CDR3: CASSLFSGVMGTDKQYF; DNA: TGTGCCAGCAGCTTATTTTCAGGGGTAATGGGCACAGATAAGCAGTATTTT
size: .; J: TRBJ2-5; D: .; V: TRBV6-6; CDR3: CANSPGGRQETQYF; DNA: TGTGCTAACAGTCCCGGCGGGCGACAAGAGACCCAGTATTTC
size: .; J: TRBJ2-5; D: TRBD2; V: TRBV11-2; CDR3: CPNSQTPGGGKKTQYF; DNA: TGTCCCAACAGCCAAACTCCTGGCGGGGGGAAAAAGACTCAGTACTTC
size: .; J: TRBJ2-3; D: TRBD2; V: TRBV5-8; CDR3: CASSFDSGSISDTQYF; DNA: TGTGCCAGCAGCTTCGATAGCGGGAGTATCTCAGATACGCAGTATTTT
size: once; J: TRBJ1-5; D: .; V: TRBV12-3/TRBV12-4; CDR3: CANSFGEGSNQPQHF; DNA: .
size: .; J: TRBJ1-2; D: .; V: TRBV6-1; CDR3: CASRGGDGRPDYGYTF; DNA: TGTGCCAGCAGAGGAGGTGACGGCAGACCTGACTATGGCTACACCTTC
size: .; J: TRBJ2-6; D: .; V: TRBV7-2; CDR3: CASSLAPGPTISGANVPIF; DNA: TGTGCCAGCAGCTTAGCTCCGGGACCAACTATCTCTGGGGCCAACGTCCCGATTTTC
size: .; J: TRBJ2-7; D: .; V: TRBV6-2/TRBV6-3; CDR3: CAISYWTTYEQYF; DNA: TGTGCCATCAGTTACTGGACAACCTACGAGCAGTACTTC
size: many; J: TRBJ2-5; D: TRBD1; V: TRBV19; CDR3: CASSLLGTEQETQYF; DNA: TGTGCCAGTAGTTTACTCGGGACAGAGCAAGAGACCCAGTACTTC
size: .; J: TRBJ2-7; D: .; V: TRBV20-1; CDR3: CSTRDRLSLSEQYF; DNA: TGCAGTACTAGAGATCGTCTATCCCTCAGCGAGCAGTACTTC
size: .; J: TRBJ2-7; D: TRBD2; V: TRBV14; CDR3: CASSQAGGCYELYF; DNA: TGTGCCAGCAGTCAAGCGGGGGGGTGCTACGAGCTGTACTTC
size: many; J: TRBJ2-3; D: .; V: TRBV24-1; CDR3: CATSDPMDTQYF; DNA: TGTGCCACCAGTGATCCAATGGATACGCAGTATTTT
size: .; J: TRBJ2-7; D: TRBD1; V: TRBV12-3/TRBV12-4; CDR3: CASSRGTGGPYEPHF; DNA: TGTGCCAGCAGCCGAGGGACAGGGGGACCCTACGAACCGCACTTC